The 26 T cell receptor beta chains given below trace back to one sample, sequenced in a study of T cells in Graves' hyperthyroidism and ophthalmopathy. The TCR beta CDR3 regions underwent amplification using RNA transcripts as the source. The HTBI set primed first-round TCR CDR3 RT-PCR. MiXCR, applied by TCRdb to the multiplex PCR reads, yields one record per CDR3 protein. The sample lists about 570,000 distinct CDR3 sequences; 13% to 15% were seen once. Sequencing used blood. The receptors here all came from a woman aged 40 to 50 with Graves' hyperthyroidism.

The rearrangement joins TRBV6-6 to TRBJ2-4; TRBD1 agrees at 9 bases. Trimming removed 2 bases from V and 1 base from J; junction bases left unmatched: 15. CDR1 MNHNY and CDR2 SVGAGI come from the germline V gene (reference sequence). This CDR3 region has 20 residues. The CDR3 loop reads CASSYRGQGIGISAKNIQYF. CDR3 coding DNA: TGTGCCAGCAGTTACCGGGGACAGGGAATTGGAATATCGGCCAAAAACATTCAGTACTTC.

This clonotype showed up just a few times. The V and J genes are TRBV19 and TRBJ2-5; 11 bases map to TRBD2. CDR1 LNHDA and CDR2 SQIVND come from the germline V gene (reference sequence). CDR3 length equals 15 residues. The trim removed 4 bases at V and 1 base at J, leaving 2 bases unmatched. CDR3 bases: TGTGCCAGTAGTAAACTAGCGGGAGTCCAAGAGACCCAGTACTTC. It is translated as CASSKLAGVQETQYF. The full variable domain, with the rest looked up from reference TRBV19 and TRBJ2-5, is DGGITQSPKYLFRKEGQNVTLSCEQNLNHDAMYWYRQDPGQGLRLIYYSQIVNDFQKGDIAEGYSVSREKKESFPLTVTSAQKNPTAFYLCASSKLAGVQETQYFGPGTRLLVL.

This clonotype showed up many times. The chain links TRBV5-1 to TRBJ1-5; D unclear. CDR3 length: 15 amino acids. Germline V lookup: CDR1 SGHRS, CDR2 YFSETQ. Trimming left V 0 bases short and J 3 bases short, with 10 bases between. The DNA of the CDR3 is TGCGCCAGCAGCTTGGATTACAGCTCCAATCAGCCCCAGCATTTT. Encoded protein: CASSLDYSSNQPQHF.

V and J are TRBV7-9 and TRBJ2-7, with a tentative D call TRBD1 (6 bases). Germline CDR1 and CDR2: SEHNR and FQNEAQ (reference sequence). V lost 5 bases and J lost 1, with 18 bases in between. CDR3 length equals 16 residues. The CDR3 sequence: CASSVTPGHYSYEQYF. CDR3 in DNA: TGTGCCAGCAGCGTAACGCCGGGACACTATTCCTACGAGCAGTACTTC. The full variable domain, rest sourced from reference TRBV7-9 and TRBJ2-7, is DTGVSQNPRHKITKRGQNVTFRCDPISEHNRLYWYRQTLGQGPEFLTYFQNEAQLEKSRLLSDRFSAERPKGSFSTLEIQRTEQGDSAMYLCASSVTPGHYSYEQYFGPGTRLTVT.

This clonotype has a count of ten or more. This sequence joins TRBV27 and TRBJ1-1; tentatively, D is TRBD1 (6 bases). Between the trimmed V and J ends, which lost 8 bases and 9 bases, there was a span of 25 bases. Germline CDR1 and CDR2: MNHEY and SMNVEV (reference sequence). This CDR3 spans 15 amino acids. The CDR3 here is CASRLTGKGPNQAFF. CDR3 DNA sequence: TGTGCCAGCCGCCTAACAGGGAAGGGACCCAATCAAGCTTTCTTT.

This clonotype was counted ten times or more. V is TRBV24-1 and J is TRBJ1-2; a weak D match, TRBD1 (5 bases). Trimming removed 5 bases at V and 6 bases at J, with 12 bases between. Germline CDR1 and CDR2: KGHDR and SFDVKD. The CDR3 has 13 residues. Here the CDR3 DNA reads TGTGCCACCAGTGGGCTAGACAGAGATGGCTACACCTTC. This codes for CATSGLDRDGYTF.

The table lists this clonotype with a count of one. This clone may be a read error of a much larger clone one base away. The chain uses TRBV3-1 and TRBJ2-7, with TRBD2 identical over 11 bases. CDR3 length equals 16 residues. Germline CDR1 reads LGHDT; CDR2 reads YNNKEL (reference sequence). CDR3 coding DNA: TGTGCCAGCAGGCAAGAGGGGACTAGCGGCACCTACGAGCAGTACTTC. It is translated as CASRQEGTSGTYEQYF.

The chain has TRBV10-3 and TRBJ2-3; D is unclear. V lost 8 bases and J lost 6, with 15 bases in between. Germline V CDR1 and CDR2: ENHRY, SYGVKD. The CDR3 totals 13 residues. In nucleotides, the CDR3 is TGTGCCATCGGGCCGGATGGTTGGGATACGCAGTATTTT. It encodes CAIGPDGWDTQYF.

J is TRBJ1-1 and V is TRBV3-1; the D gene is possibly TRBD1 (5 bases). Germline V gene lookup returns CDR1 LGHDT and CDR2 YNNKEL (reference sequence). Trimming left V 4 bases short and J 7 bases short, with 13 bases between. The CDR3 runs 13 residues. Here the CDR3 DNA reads TGTGCCAGCAGCCGATCGGGACCCAGTGAAGCTTTCTTT. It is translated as CASSRSGPSEAFF.

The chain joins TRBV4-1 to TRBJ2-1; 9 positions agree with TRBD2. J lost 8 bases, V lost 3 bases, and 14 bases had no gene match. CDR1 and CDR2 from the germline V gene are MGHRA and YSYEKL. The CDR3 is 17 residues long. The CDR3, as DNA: TGCGCCAGCAGCCACCTCTTAGGCGGGAGGGCCGAGGATGAGCAGTTCTTC. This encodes CASSHLLGGRAEDEQFF.

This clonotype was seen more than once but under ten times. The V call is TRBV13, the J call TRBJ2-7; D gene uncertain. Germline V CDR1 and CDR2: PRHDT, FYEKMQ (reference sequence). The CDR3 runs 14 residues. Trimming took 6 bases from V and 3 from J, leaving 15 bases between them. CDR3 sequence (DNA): TGTGCCAGCAGACAAAGGACGGAGAGCTACGAGCAGTACTTC. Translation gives CASRQRTESYEQYF.

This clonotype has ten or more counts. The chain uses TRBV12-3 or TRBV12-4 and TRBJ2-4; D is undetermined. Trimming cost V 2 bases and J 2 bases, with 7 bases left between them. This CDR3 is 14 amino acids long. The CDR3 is CASSLRVTKNIQYF. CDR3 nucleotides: TGTGCCAGCAGTTTACGGGTGACCAAAAACATTCAGTACTTC.

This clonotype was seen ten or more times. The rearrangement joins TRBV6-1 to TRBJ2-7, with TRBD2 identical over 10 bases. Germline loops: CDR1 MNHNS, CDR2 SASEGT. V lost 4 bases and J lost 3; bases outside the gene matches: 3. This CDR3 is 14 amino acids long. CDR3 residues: CASSGTSGIYEQYF. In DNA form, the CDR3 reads TGTGCCAGCAGTGGCACTAGCGGGATCTACGAGCAGTACTTC.

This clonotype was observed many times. In DNA, the CDR3 is TGTGCCAGCAGCCCGGGGAGAAGCTCCTACGAGCAGTACTTC. This codes for CASSPGRSSYEQYF. The V call is TRBV7-3, the J call TRBJ2-7, with D perhaps TRBD2 (5 bases). There are 14 residues in the CDR3. Trimming pared 5 bases from V and 0 bases from J, leaving 11 bases between. Per germline, CDR1 SGHTA and CDR2 FQGTGA.

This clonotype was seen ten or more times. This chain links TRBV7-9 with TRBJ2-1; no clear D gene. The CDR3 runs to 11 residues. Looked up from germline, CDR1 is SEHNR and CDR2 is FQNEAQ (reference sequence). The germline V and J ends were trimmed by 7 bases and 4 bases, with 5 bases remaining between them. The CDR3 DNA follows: TGTGCCAGCAACTATTACAATGAGCAGTTCTTC. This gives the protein CASNYYNEQFF. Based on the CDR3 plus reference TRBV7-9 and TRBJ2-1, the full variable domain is DTGVSQNPRHKITKRGQNVTFRCDPISEHNRLYWYRQTLGQGPEFLTYFQNEAQLEKSRLLSDRFSAERPKGSFSTLEIQRTEQGDSAMYLCASNYYNEQFFGPGTRLTVL.

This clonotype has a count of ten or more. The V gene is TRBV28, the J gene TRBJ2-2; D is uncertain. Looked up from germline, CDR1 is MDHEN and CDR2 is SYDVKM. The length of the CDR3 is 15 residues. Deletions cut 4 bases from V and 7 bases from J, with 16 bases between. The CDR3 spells CASSSERAPGGELFF. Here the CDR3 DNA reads TGTGCCAGCAGTTCAGAGAGAGCGCCTGGCGGGGAGCTGTTTTTT.

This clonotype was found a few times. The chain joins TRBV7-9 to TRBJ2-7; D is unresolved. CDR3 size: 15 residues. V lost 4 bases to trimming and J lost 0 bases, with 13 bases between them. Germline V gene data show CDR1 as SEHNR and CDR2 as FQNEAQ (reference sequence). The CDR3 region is CASSSSGLLSYEQYF. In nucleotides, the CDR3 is TGTGCCAGCAGCTCATCCGGGCTCCTCTCCTACGAGCAGTACTTC.

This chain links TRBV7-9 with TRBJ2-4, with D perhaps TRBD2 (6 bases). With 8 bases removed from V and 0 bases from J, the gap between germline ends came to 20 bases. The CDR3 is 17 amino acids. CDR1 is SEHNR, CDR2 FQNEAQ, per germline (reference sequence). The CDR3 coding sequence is TGTGCCAGCTCTAGCGCCACACGAGATTTAGCCAAAAACATTCAGTACTTC. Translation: CASSSATRDLAKNIQYF.

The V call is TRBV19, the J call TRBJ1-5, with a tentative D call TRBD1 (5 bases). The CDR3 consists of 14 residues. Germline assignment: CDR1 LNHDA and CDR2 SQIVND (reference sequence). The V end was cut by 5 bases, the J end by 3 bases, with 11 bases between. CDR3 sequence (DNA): TGTGCCAGTAGTTCGGGGGTCACCAATCAGCCCCAGCATTTT. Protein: CASSSGVTNQPQHF.

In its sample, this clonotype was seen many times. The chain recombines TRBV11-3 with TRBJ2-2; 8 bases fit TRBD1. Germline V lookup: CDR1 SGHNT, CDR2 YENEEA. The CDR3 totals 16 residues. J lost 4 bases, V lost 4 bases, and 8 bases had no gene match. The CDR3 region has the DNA TGTGCCAGCAGCTCCTCAGGGGGCTCGGGCACCGGGGAGCTGTTTTTT. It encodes CASSSSGGSGTGELFF.

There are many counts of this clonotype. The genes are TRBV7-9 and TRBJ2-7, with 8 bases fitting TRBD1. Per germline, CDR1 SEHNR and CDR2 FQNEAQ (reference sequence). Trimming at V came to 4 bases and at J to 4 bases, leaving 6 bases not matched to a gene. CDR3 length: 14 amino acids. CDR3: CASSYSGTGYEQYF. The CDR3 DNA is TGTGCCAGCAGCTACTCCGGGACAGGTTACGAGCAGTACTTC.

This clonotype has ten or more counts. CDR3 protein: CASQTGLDEYEQYF. The CDR3 DNA is TGTGCCAGCCAAACAGGGCTAGATGAGTACGAGCAGTACTTC. V is TRBV2 and J is TRBJ2-7, with TRBD1 as a possible D gene (6 bases). This CDR3 spans 14 amino acids. Trimming stripped 8 bases from V and 4 bases from J, with 18 bases between. Germline CDR1 SNHLY, CDR2 FYNNEI.

CDR3 nucleotide sequence: TGTGCCAGCAGCTTAGGCCCAGGAGCCGCCTACGAGCAGTACTTC. Translating it yields CASSLGPGAAYEQYF. J is TRBJ2-7 and V is TRBV11-2, with D hard to call. This CDR3 comprises 15 residues. V dropped 1 base and J dropped 2 bases, with 12 bases sitting between them. Germline values: CDR1 SGHAT, CDR2 FQNNGV.

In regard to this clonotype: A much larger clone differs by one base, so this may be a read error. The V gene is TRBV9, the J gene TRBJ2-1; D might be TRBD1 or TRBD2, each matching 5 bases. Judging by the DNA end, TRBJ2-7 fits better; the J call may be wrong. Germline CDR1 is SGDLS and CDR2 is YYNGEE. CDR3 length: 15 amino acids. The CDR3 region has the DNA TGTGCCAGCAGCGTTGGGACGGGCTCCTACAATGAGCAGTACTTC. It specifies CASSVGTGSYNEQYF.

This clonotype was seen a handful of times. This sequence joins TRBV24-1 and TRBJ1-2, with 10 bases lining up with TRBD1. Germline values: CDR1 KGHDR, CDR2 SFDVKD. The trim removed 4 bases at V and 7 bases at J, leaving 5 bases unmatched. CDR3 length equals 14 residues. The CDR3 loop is CATSDPDRGGGYTF. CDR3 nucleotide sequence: TGTGCCACCAGTGACCCGGACAGGGGGGGTGGCTACACCTTC.

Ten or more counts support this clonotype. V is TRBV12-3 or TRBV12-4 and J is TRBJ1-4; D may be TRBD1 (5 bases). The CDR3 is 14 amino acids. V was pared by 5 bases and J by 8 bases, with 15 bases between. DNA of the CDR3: TGTGCCAGCAGTCCCCAGGGTGGAGGAGAAAAACTGTTTTTT. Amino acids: CASSPQGGGEKLFF.